This T cell receptor (beta chain) was recorded in a study of blood T cell repertoires in COVID-19. V lost 5 bases, J lost 8 bases, and 18 bases lay in between. The germline V gene encodes CDR1 LNHDA and CDR2 SQIVND (reference sequence). The CDR3 has 14 amino acids. How the authors handled the data: Nucleated cell number was recorded as an estimate derived from reference gene primer amplification. Clones were sequenced by immunoSEQ multiplex PCR, and TCRdb holds only the in-frame ones, with some missing. V, J and clone size were drawn from that table, and D and trimming were deduced from the DNA. The sample includes 200,000 or so clones, around nine tenths of them seen just once.

Material: peripheral blood. The genes are TRBV19 and TRBJ1-2; D not resolved. The receptor comes from a woman aged 35 to 49 who had recovered from COVID-19. DNA of the CDR3: TGTGCCAGTAGTCCCCGTCCGGAGGGATGGGGCTACACCTTC. Translated: CASSPRPEGWGYTF. Full variable domain (rest looked up from reference TRBV19 and TRBJ1-2): DGGITQSPKYLFRKEGQNVTLSCEQNLNHDAMYWYRQDPGQGLRLIYYSQIVNDFQKGDIAEGYSVSREKKESFPLTVTSAQKNPTAFYLCASSPRPEGWGYTFGSGTRLTVV.